This T cell receptor (beta chain) is from a study of T cell repertoires in cytomegalovirus infection. General study findings and limits: It was HLA-C-restricted CMV-specific TCR beta clonotypes that dominated the response ex vivo.

The CDR3 consists of 15 residues. The germline V and J ends were trimmed by 2 bases and 5 bases, with 16 bases remaining between them. The germline CDR1 and CDR2 sequences are MNHNY and SVGAGI (reference sequence). This clonotype was found a few times. What it recognizes is unknown. Using its own MiXCR run on the reads, TCRdb lists one record per CDR3 protein. The sample consists of almost 550,000 distinct CDR3 sequences, 15% to 20% of them appearing once. The clonotype originates from a human donor in good health (CMV status not recorded). Some clones in this sample may be carry-over from other donors' samples. Sequenced: CD8+ T cells from PBMCs. The chain is built from TRBV6-6 and TRBJ2-7; tentatively, D is TRBD1 or TRBD2 (5 bases each). The CDR3 loop is CASSYTRDPRNEQYF. CDR3 DNA sequence: TGTGCCAGCAGTTACACCAGGGACCCCAGGAACGAGCAGTACTTC.